This T cell receptor (beta chain) was captured in a study of beta chain features in type 1 diabetes. Whole-study results and caveats: Sequencing of cDNA might inflate the share of cells that strongly express TCR. Fewer junction insertions and more nucleotide deletions appeared in type 1 diabetes patients. There was a moderate but significant shortening of TCRB CDR3s in all four CD4+ subsets of Type 1 diabetes patients.

Cell sorting via CD45RO/CCR7/CD25/CD127/CD95/CD27 was performed to obtain CD4+ naive, central memory, regulatory and stem cell-like memory cells. Expressed TCRB transcripts were sequenced because the isolated RNA had all been reverse transcribed beforehand. TCRdb's table, derived via immunoSEQ multiplex PCR, lists solely in-frame clones and lacks some. In the table there are fewer than 250,000 clones, 13% to 15% of which are singletons. The length of the CDR3 is 17 residues. Germline assignment: CDR1 SGHAT and CDR2 FQNNGV. Trimming stripped 5 bases from V and 0 bases from J, with 19 bases between. This clone was counted between two and nine times. Its antigen is unidentified.

The receptor was isolated from a woman between 40 and 50 years old in good health. V is TRBV11-2 and J is TRBJ2-5; tentative D call: TRBD2 (5 bases). Sequenced sample: naive CD4+ T cells from blood. This chain's CDR3 is CASSPWNPEEYQETQYF. DNA of the CDR3: TGTGCCAGCAGCCCATGGAACCCGGAGGAGTACCAAGAGACCCAGTACTTC.